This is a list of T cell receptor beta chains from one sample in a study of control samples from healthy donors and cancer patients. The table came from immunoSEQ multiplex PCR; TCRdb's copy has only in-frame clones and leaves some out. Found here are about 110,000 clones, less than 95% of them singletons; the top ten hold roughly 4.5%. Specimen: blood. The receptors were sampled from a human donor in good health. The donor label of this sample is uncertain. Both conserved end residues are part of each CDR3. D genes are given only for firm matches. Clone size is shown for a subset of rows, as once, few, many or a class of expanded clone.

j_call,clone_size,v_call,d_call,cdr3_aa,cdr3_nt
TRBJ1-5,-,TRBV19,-,CASSIRTENQPQHF,TGTGCCAGTAGTATTCGTACAGAAAATCAGCCCCAGCATTTT
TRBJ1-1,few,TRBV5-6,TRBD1,CASSPGTGGTEAFF,TGTGCCAGCAGCCCCGGGACAGGGGGGACTGAAGCTTTCTTT
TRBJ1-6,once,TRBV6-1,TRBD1,CASSEAQGANSSPLHF,TGTGCCAGCAGTGAAGCGCAGGGGGCTAATTCTTCACCCCTCCACTTT
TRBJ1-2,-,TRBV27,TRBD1,CASRQGVFGYTF,TGTGCCAGCAGACAGGGGGTCTTTGGCTACACCTTC
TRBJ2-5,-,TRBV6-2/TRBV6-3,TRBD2,CASSPRGEETQYF,TGTGCCAGCAGCCCCCGGGGGGAAGAGACCCAGTACTTC
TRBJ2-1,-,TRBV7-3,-,CASSQGNEQFF,TGTGCCAGCAGCCAGGGCAATGAGCAGTTCTTC
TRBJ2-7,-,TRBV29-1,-,CSVEGQGSKEQYF,TGCAGCGTTGAAGGGCAGGGGTCGAAAGAGCAGTACTTC
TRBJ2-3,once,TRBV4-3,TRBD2,CASSQDRTSGGATWDTQYF,TGCGCCAGCAGCCAAGACCGGACTAGCGGGGGGGCAACTTGGGATACGCAGTATTTT
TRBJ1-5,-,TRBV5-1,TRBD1,CASAGGLDQPQHF,TGCGCCAGCGCAGGGGGCCTCGATCAGCCCCAGCATTTT
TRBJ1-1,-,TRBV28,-,CASSFTENTEAFF,TGTGCCAGCAGTTTTACGGAGAACACTGAAGCTTTCTTT
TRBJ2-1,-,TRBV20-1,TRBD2,CSASMRGGNEQFF,TGCAGTGCTAGTATGCGGGGGGGCAATGAGCAGTTCTTC
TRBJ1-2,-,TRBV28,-,CASSPRQDYTF,TGTGCCAGCAGTCCCCGACAAGATTACACCTTC
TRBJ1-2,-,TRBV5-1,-,CASSLGGYGYTF,TGCGCCAGCAGCTTGGGCGGATATGGCTACACCTTC
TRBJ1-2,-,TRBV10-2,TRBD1,CASSDRKQGGYTF,TGCGCCAGCAGTGATAGAAAACAGGGGGGCTACACCTTC
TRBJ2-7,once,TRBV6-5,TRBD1,CASRPGTGGGEQYF,TGTGCCAGCAGACCCGGGACAGGGGGTGGTGAGCAGTACTTC
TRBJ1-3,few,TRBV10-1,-,CASSRSNTIYF,TGCGCCAGCAGTAGATCAAACACCATATATTTT
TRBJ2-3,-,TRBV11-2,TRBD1,CASIPYRGYTSTDTQYF,TGTGCCAGCATCCCTTACAGGGGCTATACTAGCACAGATACGCAGTATTTT
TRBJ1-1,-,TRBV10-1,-,CASSESAQIGTFF,TGCGCCAGCAGTGAGTCAGCCCAGATTGGTACTTTCTTT
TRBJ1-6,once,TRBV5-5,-,CASSLALTVSSPLHF,TGTGCCAGCAGCTTGGCCCTCACAGTTAGTTCACCCCTCCACTTT
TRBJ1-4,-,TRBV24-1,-,CATSDSGVTKEKLFF,TGTGCCACCAGTGATTCGGGGGTAACGAAGGAAAAACTGTTTTTT
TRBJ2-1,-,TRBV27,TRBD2,CASSLSASGGASNEQFF,TGTGCCAGCAGTTTATCAGCTAGCGGGGGGGCGAGCAATGAGCAGTTCTTC
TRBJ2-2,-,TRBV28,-,CAGQMNANTGELFF,TGTGCCGGACAGATGAACGCGAACACCGGGGAGCTGTTTTTT
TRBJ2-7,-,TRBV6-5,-,CASSYTSSSLDYEQYF,TGTGCCAGCAGTTACACGTCGTCGTCCTTGGATTACGAGCAGTACTTC
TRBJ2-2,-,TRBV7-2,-,CASSLRRARGTTGELFF,TGTGCCAGCAGCCTCAGGCGGGCCCGGGGAACCACCGGGGAGCTGTTTTTT
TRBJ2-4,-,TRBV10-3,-,CATQPEGGIQYF,TGTGCCACGCAACCTGAGGGGGGCATTCAGTACTTC
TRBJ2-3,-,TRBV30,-,CAWSVDHQATDTQYF,TGTGCCTGGAGTGTGGACCATCAGGCGACAGATACGCAGTATTTT
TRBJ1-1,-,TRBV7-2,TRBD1,CASSLVPGGWRNTEAFF,TGTGCCAGCAGCCTTGTGCCAGGGGGCTGGAGAAACACTGAAGCTTTCTTT
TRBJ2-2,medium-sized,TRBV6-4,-,CASGLSGASDTGELFF,TGTGCCAGCGGTTTGTCAGGGGCCAGTGACACCGGGGAGCTGTTTTTT
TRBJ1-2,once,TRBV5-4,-,CASSLLVEEGYTF,TGTGCCAGCAGCTTGTTGGTGGAGGAGGGCTACACCTTC